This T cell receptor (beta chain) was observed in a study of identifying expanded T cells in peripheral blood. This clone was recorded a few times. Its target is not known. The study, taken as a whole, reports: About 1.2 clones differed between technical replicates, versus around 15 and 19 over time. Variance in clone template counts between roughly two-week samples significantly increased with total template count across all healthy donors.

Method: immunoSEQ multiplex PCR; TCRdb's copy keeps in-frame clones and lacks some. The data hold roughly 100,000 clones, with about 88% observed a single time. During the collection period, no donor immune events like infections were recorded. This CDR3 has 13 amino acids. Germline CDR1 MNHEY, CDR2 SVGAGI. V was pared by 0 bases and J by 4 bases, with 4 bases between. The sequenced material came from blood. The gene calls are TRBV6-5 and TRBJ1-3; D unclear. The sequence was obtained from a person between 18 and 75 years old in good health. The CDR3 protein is CASSYSNGNTIYF. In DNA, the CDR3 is TGTGCCAGCAGTTACTCGAACGGAAACACCATATATTTT.